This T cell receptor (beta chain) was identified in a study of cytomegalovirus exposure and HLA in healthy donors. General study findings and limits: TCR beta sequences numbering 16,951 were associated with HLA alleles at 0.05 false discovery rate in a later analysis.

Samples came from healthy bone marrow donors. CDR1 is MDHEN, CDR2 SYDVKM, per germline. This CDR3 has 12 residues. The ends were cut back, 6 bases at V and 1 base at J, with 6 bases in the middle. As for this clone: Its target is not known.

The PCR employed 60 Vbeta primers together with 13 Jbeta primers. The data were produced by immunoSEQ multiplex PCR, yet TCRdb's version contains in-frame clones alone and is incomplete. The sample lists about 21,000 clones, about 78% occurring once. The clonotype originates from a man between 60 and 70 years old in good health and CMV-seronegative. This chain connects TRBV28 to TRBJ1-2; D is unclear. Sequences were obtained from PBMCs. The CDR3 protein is CASSRSNYGYTF. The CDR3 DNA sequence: TGTGCCAGCAGCCGCAGTAACTATGGCTACACCTTC.